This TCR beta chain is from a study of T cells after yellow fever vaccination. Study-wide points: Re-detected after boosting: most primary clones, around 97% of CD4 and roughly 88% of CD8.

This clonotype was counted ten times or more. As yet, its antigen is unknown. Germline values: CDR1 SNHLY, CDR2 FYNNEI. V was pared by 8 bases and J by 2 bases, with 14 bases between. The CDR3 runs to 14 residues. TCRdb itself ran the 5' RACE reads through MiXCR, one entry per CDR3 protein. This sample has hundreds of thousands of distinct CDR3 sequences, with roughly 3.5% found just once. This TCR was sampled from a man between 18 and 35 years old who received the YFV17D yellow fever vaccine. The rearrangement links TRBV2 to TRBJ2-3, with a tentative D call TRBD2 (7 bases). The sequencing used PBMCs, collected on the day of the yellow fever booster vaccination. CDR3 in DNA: TGTGCCAGCCAAGGGGGGGCTTACACAGATACGCAGTATTTT. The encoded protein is CASQGGAYTDTQYF.